A selection of T cell receptor beta chains follows, all from one sample in a study of T cells after yellow fever vaccination. Using its own MiXCR run on the 5' RACE reads, TCRdb lists one record per CDR3 protein. The data contain under 550,000 distinct CDR3 sequences, about a fifth of them singletons. Sequencing was performed on PBMCs, taken about 21 days after the first yellow fever vaccination. These receptors were taken from a man younger than 35 who received the YFV17D yellow fever vaccine. CDR3s include the opening cysteine and the closing phenylalanine or tryptophan. The D gene is left open where the match is weak. Where a row states a size, it is once, few, many or the class of an expanded clone; other rows omit it.

v_gene: TRBV7-8; len: 19; abundance: few; j_gene: TRBJ1-4; d_gene: .; CDR3nt: TGTGCCAGCAGCCCCCGGGACACAATTTCCCCGCTAACTAATGAAAAACTGTTTTTT; CDR3aa: CASSPRDTISPLTNEKLFF
v_gene: TRBV7-9; len: 15; abundance: .; j_gene: TRBJ2-1; d_gene: TRBD2; CDR3nt: TGTGCCAGCATCATCGGGGCGGGGGATTACAATGAGCAGTTCTTC; CDR3aa: CASIIGAGDYNEQFF
v_gene: TRBV7-2; len: 13; abundance: .; j_gene: TRBJ2-7; d_gene: .; CDR3nt: TGTGCCAGCAGCCGTGGACAGTACTACGAGCAGTACTTC; CDR3aa: CASSRGQYYEQYF
v_gene: TRBV18; len: 12; abundance: .; j_gene: TRBJ2-1; d_gene: .; CDR3nt: TGTGCCAGCTCATCCCTCGGAGGTGAGCAGTTCTTC; CDR3aa: CASSSLGGEQFF
v_gene: TRBV4-3; len: 17; abundance: few; j_gene: TRBJ2-3; d_gene: .; CDR3nt: TGCGCCAGCAGCCAAGACTGGGTGGGGGGGCACACAGATACGCAGTATTTT; CDR3aa: CASSQDWVGGHTDTQYF
v_gene: TRBV6-5; len: 15; abundance: .; j_gene: TRBJ1-1; d_gene: TRBD1; CDR3nt: TGTGCCAGCAGTTACTCGTGGGACAGCAACACTGAAGCTTTCTTT; CDR3aa: CASSYSWDSNTEAFF
v_gene: TRBV5-1; len: 12; abundance: .; j_gene: TRBJ1-1; d_gene: .; CDR3nt: TGCGCCAGCACTGGGGGGAACACTGAAGCTTTCTTT; CDR3aa: CASTGGNTEAFF
v_gene: TRBV7-9; len: 13; abundance: few; j_gene: TRBJ2-2; d_gene: .; CDR3nt: TGTGCCAGCAGCTTTCAGGGTCCCGGGGAGCTGTTTTTT; CDR3aa: CASSFQGPGELFF
v_gene: TRBV20-1; len: 15; abundance: few; j_gene: TRBJ2-4; d_gene: TRBD1; CDR3nt: TGCAGTGCCAATCAAGACAGGGGCGTTCTGGGCATTCAGTACTTC; CDR3aa: CSANQDRGVLGIQYF
v_gene: TRBV6-1; len: 13; abundance: .; j_gene: TRBJ1-6; d_gene: .; CDR3nt: TGTGCCAGCAGTGAAGCGGGGGGGTCACCCCTCCACTTT; CDR3aa: CASSEAGGSPLHF
v_gene: TRBV27; len: 15; abundance: few; j_gene: TRBJ2-7; d_gene: TRBD2; CDR3nt: TGTGCCAGCAGTCTTTCACTAGCGGGGGTATACGAGCAGTACTTC; CDR3aa: CASSLSLAGVYEQYF
v_gene: TRBV5-1; len: 14; abundance: few; j_gene: TRBJ1-6; d_gene: TRBD1; CDR3nt: TGCGCCAGCAGCTGGACAGGAGGGGATTCACCCCTCCACTTT; CDR3aa: CASSWTGGDSPLHF
v_gene: TRBV6-1; len: 15; abundance: .; j_gene: TRBJ1-5; d_gene: TRBD1; CDR3nt: TGTGCCAGCAATACCGGGACAGGGGTCCCTCAGCCCCAGCATTTT; CDR3aa: CASNTGTGVPQPQHF
v_gene: TRBV7-8; len: 18; abundance: .; j_gene: TRBJ2-1; d_gene: TRBD2; CDR3nt: TGTGCCAGCAGCCAATTGGGGCGCGGGGGGGCCATCTACAATGAGCAGTTCTTC; CDR3aa: CASSQLGRGGAIYNEQFF
v_gene: TRBV20-1; len: 16; abundance: few; j_gene: TRBJ2-1; d_gene: .; CDR3nt: TGCAGTGCTAGGGCGGGGCAGGAAGCATTAAGGAATGAGCAGTTCTTC; CDR3aa: CSARAGQEALRNEQFF
v_gene: TRBV3-1; len: 14; abundance: .; j_gene: TRBJ1-6; d_gene: .; CDR3nt: TGTGCCAGCAGCCGTCGGATGTTCGGGACACCCCTCCACTTT; CDR3aa: CASSRRMFGTPLHF
v_gene: TRBV7-3; len: 16; abundance: .; j_gene: TRBJ2-1; d_gene: TRBD1; CDR3nt: TGTGCCAGCAGCCAAAGGCCGGGACAGGGACCTAATGAGCAGTTCTTC; CDR3aa: CASSQRPGQGPNEQFF
v_gene: TRBV4-1; len: 17; abundance: few; j_gene: TRBJ2-2; d_gene: TRBD2; CDR3nt: TGCGCCAGCAGCCAAGTGACTAGCGGGGGGGAGACCGGGGAGCTGTTTTTT; CDR3aa: CASSQVTSGGETGELFF
v_gene: TRBV28; len: 15; abundance: .; j_gene: TRBJ2-3; d_gene: .; CDR3nt: TGTGCCAGCCTCCCGTCCGGGGCCTACACAGATACGCAGTATTTT; CDR3aa: CASLPSGAYTDTQYF
v_gene: TRBV20-1; len: 13; abundance: many; j_gene: TRBJ2-4; d_gene: .; CDR3nt: TGCAGTGCTAGTGACCTAGCCAAAAACATTCAGTACTTC; CDR3aa: CSASDLAKNIQYF
v_gene: TRBV29-1; len: 14; abundance: .; j_gene: TRBJ2-2; d_gene: TRBD2; CDR3nt: TGCAGCGTTGGTCTTAGCGGGGGAGGCGGGGAGCTGTTTTTT; CDR3aa: CSVGLSGGGGELFF